Following are 29 T cell receptor beta chains from one sample sequenced in a study of post-analysis software for immune sequencing data. TCR beta cDNA libraries had unique molecular identifiers. TCRdb fed the PCR reads into MiXCR, producing one record per CDR3 protein. This sample carries some 690,000 distinct CDR3 sequences, roughly 27% of them seen once, and the ten largest clones take roughly 0.53%. Overall study results and limits: In patients, 4 to 6 TRBV segments were more frequent than in controls, with TRBV5-6, TRBV5-1 and TRBV20-1 among them.

Antigens for these TCRs are unknown. The sequenced material came from blood. All receptors derive from a girl aged 10 to 17 with multiple sclerosis.

Notes on this clonotype: This may be a read error, as it is one base from a much larger clone. The chain uses TRBV6-5 and TRBJ1-2, with D maybe TRBD1 (6 bases). The CDR3 spans 13 residues. In germline, CDR1 is MNHEY, CDR2 SVGAGI. The CDR3 region is CASSYATGGGDTF. As DNA, the CDR3 is TGTGCCAGCAGTTACGCGACAGGCGGTGGCGACACCTTC.

In this sample, this clonotype turned up many times. The chain recombines TRBV20-1 with TRBJ1-6; D gene ambiguous. The germline V and J ends were trimmed by 6 bases and 6 bases, with 18 bases remaining between them. In germline, CDR1 is DFQATT, CDR2 SNEGSKA (reference sequence). The CDR3 spans 15 residues. The DNA of the CDR3 is TGCAGTGCCCCCTTGTTGGGGAGAAGTAATTCACCCCTCCACTTT. Protein sequence: CSAPLLGRSNSPLHF.

This clonotype showed up just a few times. The gene calls are TRBV6-5 and TRBJ1-4; 7 bases agree with TRBD1. The V gene's germline CDR1 is MNHEY and CDR2 SVGAGI. Trimming removed 2 bases from V and 7 bases from J; junction bases left unmatched: 4. This CDR3 has 14 residues. The CDR3 region is CASSYLQGGEKLFF. The CDR3 DNA is TGTGCCAGCAGTTACCTGCAGGGGGGTGAAAAACTGTTTTTT.

This chain joins TRBV6-6 and TRBJ2-5; D is possibly TRBD1 (6 bases). The J call is uncertain, as TRBJ2-7 better fits the DNA end. CDR1 and CDR2 (germline): MNHNY, SVGAGI (reference sequence). The length of the CDR3 is 14 residues. The CDR3 region has the DNA TGTGCCAGCAGGAGGACAGTCAGAACCGGCGAGCAGTACTTC. Encoded protein: CASRRTVRTGEQYF.

The table lists this clonotype with a few counts. The chain couples TRBV14 to TRBJ2-7; D is unresolved. Germline CDR1 SGHDN, CDR2 FVKESK. V was shortened by 1 base and J by 5 bases, with 12 bases between the two germline ends. This CDR3 is built from 14 residues. CDR3 region: CASSQGVFLDEQYF. CDR3 bases: TGTGCCAGCAGCCAAGGCGTATTTCTCGACGAGCAGTACTTC.

The sample holds a few counts of this clonotype. The rearrangement joins TRBV6-4 to TRBJ2-3; tentatively, D is TRBD2 (5 bases). Germline V gives CDR1 MRHNA, CDR2 SNTAGT. The CDR3 is 14 amino acids. The V and J ends lost 6 bases and 1 base respectively, with 11 bases between them. The CDR3 DNA reads as TGTGCCAGCAGGGAGCGGATCGGCACAGATACGCAGTATTTT. Protein: CASRERIGTDTQYF.

The chain has TRBV20-1 and TRBJ2-4; D not certain. Trimming cost V 5 bases and J 0 bases, with 14 bases left between them. Germline CDR1 DFQATT, CDR2 SNEGSKA (reference sequence). The CDR3 covers 15 residues. The DNA for the CDR3 is TGCAGTGCTCCTGACCGATTACTAGCCAAAAACATTCAGTACTTC. Amino acid sequence: CSAPDRLLAKNIQYF.

This clonotype was counted ten times or more. The chain links TRBV5-1 to TRBJ2-1; TRBD1 matches at 10 bases. The CDR3 runs 15 residues. Germline CDR1 reads SGHRS; CDR2 reads YFSETQ. J was trimmed by 2 bases and V by 4 bases; bases with no gene match: 3. CDR3 in DNA: TGCGCCAGCAGCGACGACAGGGGGCCCTACAATGAGCAGTTCTTC. It specifies CASSDDRGPYNEQFF.

The rearrangement links TRBV2 to TRBJ2-7; D perhaps matches TRBD2 (6 bases). Between the trimmed V and J ends, which lost 4 bases and 5 bases, there was a span of 9 bases. The CDR3 sequence is 12 residues long. CDR1 SNHLY and CDR2 FYNNEI come from the germline V gene. The CDR3 DNA is TGTGCCAGCAGTGCGGGACTCCACGAGCAGTACTTC. Translation gives CASSAGLHEQYF.

This chain links TRBV5-1 with TRBJ2-1; TRBD1 aligns across 8 bases. This CDR3 comprises 15 residues. In germline, CDR1 is SGHRS, CDR2 YFSETQ. The V segment lost 3 bases and the J segment 5 bases; nucleotides outside the gene matches: 7. The CDR3 spells CASSYGQGTHNEQFF. The DNA for the CDR3 is TGCGCCAGCAGCTATGGACAGGGCACTCACAATGAGCAGTTCTTC.

This clonotype was counted a few times. The rearrangement uses TRBV7-9 and TRBJ1-6, with 7 positions matching TRBD1. This CDR3 is built from 14 residues. V lost 5 bases, J lost 13 bases, and 11 bases stayed unmatched. Germline V CDR1 and CDR2: SEHNR, FQNEAQ (reference sequence). This CDR3 is CASSLNVQGSPLHF. The CDR3 DNA is TGTGCCAGCAGCCTCAATGTACAGGGGTCTCCCCTCCACTTT.

V usage is TRBV18 and J usage is TRBJ2-7, with TRBD1 matching 7 bases. Germline V lookup: CDR1 KGHSH, CDR2 LQKENI. Germline trimming cut 6 bases from V and 1 base from J; bases unmatched to any gene: 6. CDR3 length equals 14 residues. Written as DNA, the CDR3 is TGTGCCAGCTCCCAAAGGGACAGATCCTACGAGCAGTACTTC. Protein: CASSQRDRSYEQYF. Together with reference TRBV18 and TRBJ2-7, the CDR3 gives the full variable domain: NAGVMQNPRHLVRRRGQEARLRCSPMKGHSHVYWYRQLPEEGLKFMVYLQKENIIDESGMPKERFSAEFPKEGPSILRIQQVVRGDSAAYFCASSQRDRSYEQYFGPGTRLTVT.

The V and J genes are TRBV5-1 and TRBJ2-6; the D is unclear. This CDR3 is built from 18 residues. Germline assignment: CDR1 SGHRS and CDR2 YFSETQ. The V gene lost 2 bases and the J gene lost 0 bases, with 15 bases spanning the gap. CDR3 amino acids: CASSFDATYFSGANVLTF. CDR3 DNA: TGCGCCAGCAGCTTCGACGCGACCTACTTCTCTGGGGCCAACGTCCTGACTTTC.

This clonotype has a handful of counts. V usage is TRBV20-1 and J usage is TRBJ2-3; 10 bases map to TRBD1. The CDR3 has 16 residues. Per germline, CDR1 DFQATT and CDR2 SNEGSKA (reference sequence). Losses at the gene ends were 0 bases for V and 4 bases for J; bases not matched to a gene: 7. CDR3 in DNA: TGCAGTGCTAGAGATCGCGGACAGGGGGGACCAGATACGCAGTATTTT. Its translation: CSARDRGQGGPDTQYF.

This clonotype was seen a few times. This rearrangement joins TRBV7-2 to TRBJ1-1, with D possibly TRBD1 on 5 matching bases. V lost 4 bases to trimming and J lost 12 bases, with 21 bases between them. The CDR3 extends over 14 amino acids. The V gene's germline CDR1 is SGHTA and CDR2 FQGNSA. The CDR3 nucleotides are TGTGCCAGCAGCTCACAAGTCCCGACGGGGGGAACTTTCTTT. Translating gives CASSSQVPTGGTFF.

CDR3 sequence (DNA): TGCAGTGCTAATCAGGGGGTGAATCAGCCCCAGCATTTT. This codes for CSANQGVNQPQHF. The chain is built from TRBV20-1 and TRBJ1-5, with 7 bases that match TRBD1. The CDR3 runs 13 residues. Germline V lookup: CDR1 DFQATT, CDR2 SNEGSKA (reference sequence). V trimming: 4 bases; J trimming: 4 bases; junction bases outside the gene matches: 4.

Comments on this clonotype: A much larger clone sits a single nucleotide away, making a read error possible. The rearrangement links TRBV7-2 to TRBJ2-3, with D possibly being TRBD2 (6 bases). The CDR3 loop spans 16 amino acids. The V and J ends lost 5 bases and 4 bases respectively, with 19 bases between them. Germline V CDR1 and CDR2: SGHTA, FQGNSA. The CDR3 region is CASSPLGGRDADTQYF. CDR3 DNA sequence: TGTGCCAGCAGCCCCCTTGGGGGGAGAGATGCAGATACGCAGTATTTT.

As regards this clonotype: Being one base from a much bigger clone, this may be a read error. The chain links TRBV12-3 or TRBV12-4 to TRBJ1-5; tentative D call: TRBD1 (6 bases). The CDR3 has 14 residues. The CDR3 loop is CANSLTGRNQPQHF. The CDR3 region has the DNA TGTGCCAACAGTCTTACAGGGAGAAATCAGCCCCAGCATTTT.

The V call is TRBV12-3 or TRBV12-4, the J call TRBJ1-4; the D gene is possibly TRBD1 (6 bases). Trimming cost V 5 bases and J 8 bases, with 15 bases left between them. CDR3 size: 14 residues. The CDR3 protein is CASSPTGPREKLFF. CDR3 coding DNA: TGTGCCAGCAGTCCTACAGGGCCGAGGGAAAAACTGTTTTTT.

The chain combines TRBV11-2 with TRBJ2-1; weak D call: TRBD2 (5 bases). Germline assignment: CDR1 SGHAT and CDR2 FQNNGV. The V end was cut by 4 bases, the J end by 0 bases, with 13 bases between. CDR3 size: 16 residues. The CDR3 coding sequence is TGTGCCAGCAGCTACAGAGCGGAGAGCTCCTACAATGAGCAGTTCTTC. Amino acid sequence: CASSYRAESSYNEQFF.

A few counts support this clonotype. The rearrangement joins TRBV10-1 to TRBJ2-1, with D tentatively TRBD1 (5 bases). The CDR3 contains 16 residues. Trimming removed 1 base from V and 0 bases from J, with 10 bases in between. Germline CDR1 and CDR2: WNHNN and SYGVQD (reference sequence). The CDR3 DNA follows: TGCGCCAGCAGTGAGTGGGGCGTAAGCTCCTACAATGAGCAGTTCTTC. Translating it yields CASSEWGVSSYNEQFF.

The table lists this clonotype with many counts. The chain couples TRBV5-1 to TRBJ2-1, with 9 positions matching TRBD2. This CDR3 has 19 residues. Germline V CDR1 and CDR2: SGHRS, YFSETQ. J gave up 4 bases and V 3 bases, and 17 bases lay outside the gene matches. In DNA form, the CDR3 reads TGCGCCAGCAGCTCAGACCCCACACCATGGCGGGAGGGTTACAATGAGCAGTTCTTC. Protein product: CASSSDPTPWREGYNEQFF.

The rearrangement links TRBV6-5 to TRBJ2-4; 8 bases match TRBD2. The DNA end favors TRBJ2-7, so the J call may be wrong. Germline lookup yields CDR1 MNHEY and CDR2 SVGAGI. The CDR3 is 15 amino acids. The CDR3 nucleotides read TGTGCCAGCAGTTACGAGCGGGAGCCCGCCTACGAGCAGTACTTC. Protein product: CASSYEREPAYEQYF.

The chain employs TRBV20-1 and TRBJ1-2, with a tentative D call TRBD1 (5 bases). Germline loops: CDR1 DFQATT, CDR2 SNEGSKA (reference sequence). The CDR3 loop spans 14 amino acids. V shed 2 bases and J shed 8 bases, with 18 bases lying between them. CDR3 coding DNA: TGCAGTGCTAGATGGCGGGGAGGGACGGAAGGCTACACCTTC. Encoded protein: CSARWRGGTEGYTF.

This clonotype was seen more than once but under ten times. CDR3 protein: CATSRTGVGQPQHF. As DNA, the CDR3 is TGTGCCACCAGCAGGACAGGGGTAGGCCAGCCCCAGCATTTT. The rearrangement links TRBV15 to TRBJ1-5; 8 positions agree with TRBD1. Germline loops: CDR1 LNHNV, CDR2 YYDKDF (reference sequence). This CDR3 is built from 14 residues. V gave up 3 bases and J gave up 7 bases; unmatched junction bases: 5.

This clonotype has only a few counts. The V call is TRBV29-1, the J call TRBJ2-5; TRBD2 aligns across 9 bases. The J call is doubtful: the DNA matches TRBJ2-7 better. This CDR3 contains 14 residues. Germline loops: CDR1 SQVTM, CDR2 ANQGSEA. CDR3 region: CSVVRGGRDYEQYF. As DNA, the CDR3 is TGCAGCGTTGTACGTGGCGGGAGGGACTACGAGCAGTACTTC.

This clonotype has ten or more counts. The V gene is TRBV7-2, the J gene TRBJ2-1; 7 nucleotides align to TRBD2. This CDR3 has 12 amino acids. V dropped 2 bases and J dropped 15; count of bases not matched to a gene: 7. Germline V gene lookup returns CDR1 SGHTA and CDR2 FQGNSA. The CDR3 sequence is CASSLSREAAFF. CDR3 in DNA: TGTGCCAGCAGCTTATCACGGGAGGCGGCGTTCTTC.

The V and J genes are TRBV14 and TRBJ1-2, with D maybe TRBD1 (5 bases). V was cut by 0 bases and J by 4 bases, with 12 bases left in between. Germline CDR1 and CDR2: SGHDN and FVKESK. This CDR3 has 15 residues. The CDR3 here is CASSQETGSRYGYTF. The DNA of the CDR3 is TGTGCCAGCAGCCAAGAAACAGGAAGCCGCTATGGCTACACCTTC.

This clonotype was observed a handful of times. This sequence joins TRBV29-1 and TRBJ1-2, with D hard to call. Trimming pared 3 bases from V and 5 bases from J, leaving 13 bases between. Germline-derived CDR1 and CDR2 are SQVTM and ANQGSEA. This CDR3 is 13 amino acids long. This chain's CDR3 is CSVESGFQYGYTF. In nucleotides, the CDR3 is TGCAGCGTTGAGTCGGGATTCCAGTATGGCTACACCTTC.